This T cell receptor beta chain originates from a study of T cell responses to AZD1222 COVID-19 vaccine. Of note for this clone: Its antigen is currently unknown. Compared with germline, one end of the junction differs, possibly owing to a read error.

CDR3 length equals 12 residues. In germline, CDR1 is MNHEY, CDR2 SVGAGI. Combined were second doses at about 4 or about 12 weeks. Points from the study as a whole: The breadth and depth of Spike-specific TCRs increased once two AZD1222 doses had been given. The repertoires were collected only after the peak T cell response. Donors, mostly white British, included more females; clonal diversity was possibly underestimated.

The method was immunoSEQ multiplex PCR; TCRdb's version includes in-frame clones alone and lacks a portion of them. The data hold about 81,000 clones, with 90% observed a single time. The receptor's source is an adult who received the AZD1222 COVID-19 vaccine. This chain uses TRBV6-5 with TRBJ1-5, with D maybe TRBD1 (6 bases). The starting material was peripheral blood, obtained 28 days after the second AZD1222 dose. The CDR3 spells CASSFSQGGVNF. The DNA for the CDR3 is TGTGCCAGCAGTTTCTCACAGGGTGGGGTAAATTTT.